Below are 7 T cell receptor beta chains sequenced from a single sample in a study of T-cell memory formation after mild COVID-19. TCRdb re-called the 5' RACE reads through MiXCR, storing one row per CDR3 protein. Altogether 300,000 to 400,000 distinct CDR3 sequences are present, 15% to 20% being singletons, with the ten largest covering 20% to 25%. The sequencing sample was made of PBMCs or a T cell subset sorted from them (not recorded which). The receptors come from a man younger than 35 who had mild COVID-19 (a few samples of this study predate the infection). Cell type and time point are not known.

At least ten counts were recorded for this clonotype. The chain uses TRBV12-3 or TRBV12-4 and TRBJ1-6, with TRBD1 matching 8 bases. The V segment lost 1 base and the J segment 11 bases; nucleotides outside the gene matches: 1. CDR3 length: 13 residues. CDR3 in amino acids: CASSLGTGTPLHF. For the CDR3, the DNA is TGTGCCAGCAGTTTAGGGACAGGGACACCCCTCCACTTT.

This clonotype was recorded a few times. DNA of the CDR3: TGTGCCAGCAGCGTAGGGACCCTAGAGGGGGGGCGAGAAGAGCAGTTCTTC. It specifies CASSVGTLEGGREEQFF. The rearrangement joins TRBV9 to TRBJ2-1; D may be TRBD2 (7 bases). This CDR3 has 17 amino acids. The germline gives CDR1 SGDLS, CDR2 YYNGEE. Trimming removed 0 bases from V and 10 bases from J, with 23 bases in between.

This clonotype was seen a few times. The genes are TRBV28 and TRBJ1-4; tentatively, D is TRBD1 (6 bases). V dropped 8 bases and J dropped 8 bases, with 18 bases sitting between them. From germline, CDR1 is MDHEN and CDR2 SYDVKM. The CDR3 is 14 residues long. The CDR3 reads CASATPGVSEKLFF. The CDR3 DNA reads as TGTGCCAGCGCCACTCCAGGGGTGAGCGAAAAACTGTTTTTT. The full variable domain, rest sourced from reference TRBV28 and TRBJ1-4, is DVKVTQSSRYLVKRTGEKVFLECVQDMDHENMFWYRQDPGLGLRLIYFSYDVKMKEKGDIPEGYSVSREKKERFSLILESASTNQTSMYLCASATPGVSEKLFFGSGTQLSVL.

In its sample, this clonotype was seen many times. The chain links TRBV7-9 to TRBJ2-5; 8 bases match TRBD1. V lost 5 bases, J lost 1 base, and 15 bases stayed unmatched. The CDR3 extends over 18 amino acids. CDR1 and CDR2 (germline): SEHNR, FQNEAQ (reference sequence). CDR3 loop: CASSAVPGTGGPQETQYF. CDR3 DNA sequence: TGTGCCAGCAGCGCCGTCCCCGGCACAGGGGGACCCCAAGAGACCCAGTACTTC.

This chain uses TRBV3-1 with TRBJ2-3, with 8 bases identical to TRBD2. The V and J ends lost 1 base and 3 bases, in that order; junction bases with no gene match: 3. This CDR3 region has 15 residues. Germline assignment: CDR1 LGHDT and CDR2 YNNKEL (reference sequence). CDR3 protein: CASSQAVAGTDTQYF. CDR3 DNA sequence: TGTGCCAGCAGCCAAGCGGTAGCGGGGACAGATACGCAGTATTTT.

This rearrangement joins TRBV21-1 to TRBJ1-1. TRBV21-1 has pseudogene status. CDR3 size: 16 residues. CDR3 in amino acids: CASSKDSAHAGPEAFF. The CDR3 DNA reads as TGTGCCAGCAGCAAAGACTCCGCACACGCCGGACCTGAAGCTTTCTTT.

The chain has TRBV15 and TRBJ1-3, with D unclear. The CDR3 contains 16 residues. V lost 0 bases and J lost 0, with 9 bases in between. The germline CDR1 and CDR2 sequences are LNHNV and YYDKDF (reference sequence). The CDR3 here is CATSRDAHISGNTIYF. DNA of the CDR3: TGTGCCACCAGCAGAGATGCCCACATCTCTGGAAACACCATATATTTT. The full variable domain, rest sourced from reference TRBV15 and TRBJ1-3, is DAMVIQNPRYQVTQFGKPVTLSCSQTLNHNVMYWYQQKSSQAPKLLFHYYDKDFNNEADTPDNFQSRRPNTSFCFLDIRSPGLGDTAMYLCATSRDAHISGNTIYFGEGSWLTVV.